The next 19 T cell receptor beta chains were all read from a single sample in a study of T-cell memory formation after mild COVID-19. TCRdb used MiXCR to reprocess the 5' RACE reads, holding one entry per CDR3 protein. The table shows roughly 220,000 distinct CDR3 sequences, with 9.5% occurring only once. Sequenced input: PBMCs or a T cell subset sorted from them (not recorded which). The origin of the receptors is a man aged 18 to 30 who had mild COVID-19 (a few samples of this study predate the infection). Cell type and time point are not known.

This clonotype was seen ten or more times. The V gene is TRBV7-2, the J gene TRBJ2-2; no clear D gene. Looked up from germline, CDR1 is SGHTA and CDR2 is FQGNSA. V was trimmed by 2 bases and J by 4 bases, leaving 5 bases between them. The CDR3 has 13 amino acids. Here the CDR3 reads CASSLYSTGELFF. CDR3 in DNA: TGTGCCAGCAGCTTATACTCCACCGGGGAGCTGTTTTTT. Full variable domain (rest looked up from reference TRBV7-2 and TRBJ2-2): GAGVSQSPSNKVTEKGKDVELRCDPISGHTALYWYRQSLGQGLEFLIYFQGNSAPDKSGLPSDRFSAERTGGSVSTLTIQRTQQEDSAVYLCASSLYSTGELFFGEGSRLTVL.

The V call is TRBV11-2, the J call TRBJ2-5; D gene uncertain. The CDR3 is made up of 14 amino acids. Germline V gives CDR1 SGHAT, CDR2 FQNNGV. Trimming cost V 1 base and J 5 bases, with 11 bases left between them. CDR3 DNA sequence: TGTGCCAGCAGCTTAGGGTGGACGTCGGAGACCCAGTACTTC. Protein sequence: CASSLGWTSETQYF.

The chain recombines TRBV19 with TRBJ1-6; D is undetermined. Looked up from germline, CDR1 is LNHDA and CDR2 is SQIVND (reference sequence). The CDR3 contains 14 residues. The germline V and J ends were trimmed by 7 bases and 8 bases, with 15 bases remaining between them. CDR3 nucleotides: TGTGCCAGTACGAGTTTGGGTTTGGATTCACCCCTCCACTTT. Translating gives CASTSLGLDSPLHF.

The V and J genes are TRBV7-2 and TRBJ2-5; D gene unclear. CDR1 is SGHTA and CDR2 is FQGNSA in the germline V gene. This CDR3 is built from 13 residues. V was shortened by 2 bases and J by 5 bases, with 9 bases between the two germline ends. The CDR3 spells CASSLRLRETQYF. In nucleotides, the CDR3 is TGTGCCAGCAGCTTAAGGCTGCGGGAGACCCAGTACTTC.

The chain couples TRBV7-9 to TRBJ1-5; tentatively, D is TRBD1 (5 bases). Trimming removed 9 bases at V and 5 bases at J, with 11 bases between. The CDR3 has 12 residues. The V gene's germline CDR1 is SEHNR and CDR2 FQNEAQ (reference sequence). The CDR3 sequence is CARGEGDQPQHF. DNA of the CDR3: TGTGCCAGGGGAGAAGGGGATCAGCCCCAGCATTTT.

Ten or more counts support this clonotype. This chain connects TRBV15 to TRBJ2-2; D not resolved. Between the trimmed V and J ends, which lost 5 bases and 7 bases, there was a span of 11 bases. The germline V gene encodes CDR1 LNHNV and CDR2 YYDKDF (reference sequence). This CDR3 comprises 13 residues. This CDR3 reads CATSEGPSGELFF. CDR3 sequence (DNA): TGTGCCACCAGCGAAGGGCCAAGCGGGGAGCTGTTTTTT.

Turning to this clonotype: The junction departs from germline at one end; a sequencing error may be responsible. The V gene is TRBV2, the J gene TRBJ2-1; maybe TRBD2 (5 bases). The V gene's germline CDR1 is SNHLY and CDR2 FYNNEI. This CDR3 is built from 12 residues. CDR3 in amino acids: CASGRQLVTPLF. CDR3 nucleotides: TGTGCCAGCGGTCGCCAACTAGTGACCCCACTCTTC.

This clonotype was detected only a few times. CDR3 in DNA: TGCGCCAGCAGCCGTAACCGGGGGACCAACACCGGGGAGCTGTTTTTT. This gives the protein CASSRNRGTNTGELFF. V and J are TRBV4-3 and TRBJ2-2, with D maybe TRBD2 (6 bases). The CDR3 length is 16 residues. Trimming left V 4 bases short and J 2 bases short, with 14 bases between. Germline CDR1 reads LGHNA; CDR2 reads YSLEER.

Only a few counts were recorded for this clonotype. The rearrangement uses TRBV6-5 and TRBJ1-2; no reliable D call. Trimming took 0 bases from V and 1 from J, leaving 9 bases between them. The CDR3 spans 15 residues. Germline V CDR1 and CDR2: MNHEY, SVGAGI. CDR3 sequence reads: CASSYSHGFNYGYTF. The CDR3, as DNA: TGTGCCAGCAGTTACTCCCACGGATTTAACTATGGCTACACCTTC.

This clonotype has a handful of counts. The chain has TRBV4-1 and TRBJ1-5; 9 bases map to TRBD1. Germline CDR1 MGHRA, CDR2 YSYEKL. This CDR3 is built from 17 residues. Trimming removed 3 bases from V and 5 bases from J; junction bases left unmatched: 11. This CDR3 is CASSQSLGQGRDQPQHF. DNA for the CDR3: TGCGCCAGCAGCCAGAGCCTTGGACAGGGGCGCGATCAGCCCCAGCATTTT.

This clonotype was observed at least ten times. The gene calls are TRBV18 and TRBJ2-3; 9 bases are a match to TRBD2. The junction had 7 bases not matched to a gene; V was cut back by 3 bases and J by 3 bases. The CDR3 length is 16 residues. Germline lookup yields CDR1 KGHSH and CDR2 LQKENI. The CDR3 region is CASSPRGGAETDTQYF. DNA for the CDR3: TGTGCCAGCTCACCGCGGGGGGGCGCCGAGACAGATACGCAGTATTTT. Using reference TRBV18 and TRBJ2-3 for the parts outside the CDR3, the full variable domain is NAGVMQNPRHLVRRRGQEARLRCSPMKGHSHVYWYRQLPEEGLKFMVYLQKENIIDESGMPKERFSAEFPKEGPSILRIQQVVRGDSAAYFCASSPRGGAETDTQYFGPGTRLTVL.

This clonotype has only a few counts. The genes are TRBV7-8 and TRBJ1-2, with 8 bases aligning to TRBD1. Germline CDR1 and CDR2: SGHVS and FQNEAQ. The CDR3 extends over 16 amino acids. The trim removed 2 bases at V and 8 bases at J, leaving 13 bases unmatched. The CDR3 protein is CASSLSHPDRVEGYTF. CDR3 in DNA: TGTGCCAGCAGCTTATCCCACCCGGACAGGGTGGAAGGCTACACCTTC.

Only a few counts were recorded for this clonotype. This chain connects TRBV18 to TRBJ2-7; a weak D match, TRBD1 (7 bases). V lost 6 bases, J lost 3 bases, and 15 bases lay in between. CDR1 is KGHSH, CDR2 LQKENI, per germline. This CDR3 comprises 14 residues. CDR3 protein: CASSAGQILYEQYF. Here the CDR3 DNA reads TGTGCCAGCTCGGCGGGACAGATCCTCTACGAGCAGTACTTC.

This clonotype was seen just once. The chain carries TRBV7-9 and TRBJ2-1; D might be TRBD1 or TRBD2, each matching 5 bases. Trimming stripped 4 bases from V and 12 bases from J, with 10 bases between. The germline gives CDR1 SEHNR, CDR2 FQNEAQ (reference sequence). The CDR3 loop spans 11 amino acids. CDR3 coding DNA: TGTGCCAGCAGCTCCACAGGAGGGCAGTTCTTC. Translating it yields CASSSTGGQFF.

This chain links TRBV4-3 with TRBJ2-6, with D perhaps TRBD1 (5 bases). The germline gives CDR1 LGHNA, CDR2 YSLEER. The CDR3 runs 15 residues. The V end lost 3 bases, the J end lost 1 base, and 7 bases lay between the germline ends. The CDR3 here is CASSQQGSGANVLTF. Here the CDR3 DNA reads TGCGCCAGCAGCCAGCAGGGTTCTGGGGCCAACGTCCTGACTTTC.

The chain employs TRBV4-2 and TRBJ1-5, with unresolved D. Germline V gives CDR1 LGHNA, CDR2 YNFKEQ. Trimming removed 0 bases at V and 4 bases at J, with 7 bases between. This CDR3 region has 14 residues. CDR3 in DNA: TGTGCCAGCAGCCAAGATCTGGGGAATCAGCCCCAGCATTTT. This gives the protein CASSQDLGNQPQHF.

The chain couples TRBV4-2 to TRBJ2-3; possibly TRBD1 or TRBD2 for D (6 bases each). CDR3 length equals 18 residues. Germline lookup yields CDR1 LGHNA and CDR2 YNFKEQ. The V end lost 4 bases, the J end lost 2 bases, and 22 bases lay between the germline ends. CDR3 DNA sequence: TGTGCCAGCAGCCTTGATCCCATTGTTTCGGGGGCCACAGATACGCAGTATTTT. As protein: CASSLDPIVSGATDTQYF.

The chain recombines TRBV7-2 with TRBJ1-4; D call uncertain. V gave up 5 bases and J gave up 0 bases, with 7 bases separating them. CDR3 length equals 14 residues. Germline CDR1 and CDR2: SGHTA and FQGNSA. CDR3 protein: CASSPGATNEKLFF. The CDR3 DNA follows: TGTGCCAGCAGCCCAGGTGCAACTAATGAAAAACTGTTTTTT. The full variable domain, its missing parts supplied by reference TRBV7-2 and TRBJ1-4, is GAGVSQSPSNKVTEKGKDVELRCDPISGHTALYWYRQSLGQGLEFLIYFQGNSAPDKSGLPSDRFSAERTGGSVSTLTIQRTQQEDSAVYLCASSPGATNEKLFFGSGTQLSVL.

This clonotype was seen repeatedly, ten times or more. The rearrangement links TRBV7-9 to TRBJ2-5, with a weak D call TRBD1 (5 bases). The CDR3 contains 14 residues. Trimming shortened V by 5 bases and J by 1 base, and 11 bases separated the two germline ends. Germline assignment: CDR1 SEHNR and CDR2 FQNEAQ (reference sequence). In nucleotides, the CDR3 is TGTGCCAGCAGCCGCTGGACACTCCAAGAGACCCAGTACTTC. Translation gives CASSRWTLQETQYF.